This passage covers 27 T cell receptor beta chains from one sample sequenced in a study of blood T cell repertoires in COVID-19 (dated by TCRdb to about 2020). The library was obtained by the immunoSEQ multiplex PCR assay. TCRdb retrieved this table from immuneACCESS and kept in-frame rearrangements only. Not all clones are present; in checked studies, unresolved V genes account for under half, and no reason is known for the remainder. The sample records roughly 320,000 clones, about nine tenths of which are singletons. The leading ten clones occupy around 4% of the sample. The sample consisted of PBMCs or T cells enriched from blood (not recorded which). The source of these receptors is a man in his thirties or forties who had recovered from COVID-19.

The rearrangement links TRBV7-8 to TRBJ1-6, with 10 bases that match TRBD1. Trimming removed 2 bases from V and 2 bases from J; junction bases left unmatched: 6. The CDR3 runs 18 residues. The germline gives CDR1 SGHVS, CDR2 FQNEAQ. The CDR3 spells CASSLPTGGTTYNSPLHF. CDR3 nucleotide sequence: TGTGCCAGCAGCTTACCGACAGGGGGCACCACCTATAATTCACCCCTCCACTTT.

The V gene is TRBV9, the J gene TRBJ2-3; TRBD2 agrees at 7 bases. This CDR3 comprises 15 residues. J lost 4 bases, V lost 1 base, and 6 bases had no gene match. CDR1 SGDLS and CDR2 YYNGEE come from the germline V gene. The CDR3 DNA is TGTGCCAGCAGCGTAATGGCGGGGGTGTCAGATACGCAGTATTTT. Amino acid sequence: CASSVMAGVSDTQYF.

This chain uses TRBV28 with TRBJ1-2, with D possibly being TRBD1 (5 bases). Looked up from germline, CDR1 is MDHEN and CDR2 is SYDVKM. Trimming removed 6 bases at V and 1 base at J, with 12 bases between. The CDR3 consists of 14 residues. The CDR3 DNA is TGTGCCAGCAGACACCCGACAGTTAACTATGGCTACACCTTC. Its translation: CASRHPTVNYGYTF.

Only one count was recorded for this clone. The chain combines TRBV3-1 (or the pseudogene TRBV3-2) with TRBJ2-7; D is possibly TRBD2 (6 bases). Germline assignment: CDR1 LGHDT and CDR2 YNNKEL (reference sequence). Trimming left V 3 bases short and J 4 bases short, with 13 bases between. This CDR3 region has 14 residues. The CDR3 is CASSQAGTGYEQYF. In DNA, the CDR3 is TGTGCCAGCAGCCAGGCGGGGACTGGGTACGAGCAGTACTTC.

The J gene is TRBJ1-6, the V gene TRBV28; 7 bases map to TRBD1. Germline loops: CDR1 MDHEN, CDR2 SYDVKM. J gave up 16 bases and V 5 bases, and 8 bases lay outside the gene matches. The CDR3 loop spans 12 amino acids. The CDR3, as DNA: TGTGCCAGCAGTCCCTCTAGACAGGGACTCCACTTT. This codes for CASSPSRQGLHF.

The chain links TRBV5-1 to TRBJ2-3; 7 positions agree with TRBD2. This CDR3 contains 16 residues. V trimming: 0 bases; J trimming: 5 bases; junction bases outside the gene matches: 9. Looked up from germline, CDR1 is SGHRS and CDR2 is YFSETQ. The CDR3: CASSLEAGGLGDTQYF. The CDR3 region has the DNA TGCGCCAGCAGCTTGGAAGCCGGGGGGTTGGGAGATACGCAGTATTTT.

The DNA for the CDR3 is TGTGCCAGCAGAAGTCAGGGGAGCAATCAGCCCCAGCATTTT. Its protein product is CASRSQGSNQPQHF. The J gene is TRBJ1-5, the V gene TRBV6-5; TRBD1 is a possible D gene (6 bases). Deletions cut 6 bases from V and 1 base from J, with 10 bases between. The CDR3 spans 14 residues. Per germline, CDR1 MNHEY and CDR2 SVGAGI.

The CDR3 nucleotides are TGCGCCAGCAGCTTTCCTGCGGGAGCGGGGTTCTACAATGAGCAGTTCTTC. It yields the protein CASSFPAGAGFYNEQFF. V usage is TRBV5-1 and J usage is TRBJ2-1; TRBD2 matches at 7 bases. J was trimmed by 3 bases and V by 2 bases; bases with no gene match: 11. CDR3 length: 17 amino acids. Germline V CDR1 and CDR2: SGHRS, YFSETQ. The variable domain in full, with the rest retrieved from reference TRBV5-1 and TRBJ2-1, is KAGVTQTPRYLIKTRGQQVTLSCSPISGHRSVSWYQQTPGQGLQFLFEYFSETQRNKGNFPGRFSGRQFSNSRSEMNVSTLELGDSALYLCASSFPAGAGFYNEQFFGPGTRLTVL.

The rearrangement joins TRBV5-4 to TRBJ1-3; 8 nucleotides line up with TRBD1. The germline gives CDR1 SGHNT, CDR2 YYREEE (reference sequence). V gave up 2 bases and J gave up 0 bases; unmatched junction bases: 4. CDR3 length equals 16 residues. DNA for the CDR3: TGTGCCAGCAGCTTAACAGGGGGTCGCTCTGGAAACACCATATATTTT. Translation gives CASSLTGGRSGNTIYF.

This clone was detected only once. V and J are TRBV18 and TRBJ2-6; D is ambiguous. CDR1 is KGHSH, CDR2 LQKENI, per germline. The CDR3 spans 17 residues. The ends were cut back, 2 bases at V and 0 bases at J, with 11 bases in the middle. In nucleotides, the CDR3 is TGTGCCAGCTCACCAACAGTTGTACGCTCTGGGGCCAACGTCCTGACTTTC. This gives the protein CASSPTVVRSGANVLTF. Full variable domain (outside the CDR3, taken from reference TRBV18 and TRBJ2-6): NAGVMQNPRHLVRRRGQEARLRCSPMKGHSHVYWYRQLPEEGLKFMVYLQKENIIDESGMPKERFSAEFPKEGPSILRIQQVVRGDSAAYFCASSPTVVRSGANVLTFGAGSRLTVL.

In its sample, this clone was seen a few times. The rearrangement uses TRBV6-4 and TRBJ2-6; D possibly corresponds to TRBD1 (5 bases). V was pared by 5 bases and J by 0 bases, with 14 bases between. The germline CDR1 and CDR2 sequences are MRHNA and SNTAGT. The CDR3 contains 17 residues. CDR3 sequence: CASSRFREPSGANVLTF. As DNA, the CDR3 is TGTGCCAGCAGTCGATTCAGGGAACCCTCTGGGGCCAACGTCCTGACTTTC.

In its sample, this clone was seen once. Other DNA sequences of this sample code for an identical CDR3. The chain recombines TRBV11-2 with TRBJ2-7, with TRBD1 matching 9 bases. Germline lookup yields CDR1 SGHAT and CDR2 FQNNGV. V lost 6 bases, J lost 6 bases, and 3 bases stayed unmatched. This CDR3 has 12 residues. The chain's CDR3 is CASSLDRGEQYF. DNA for the CDR3: TGTGCCAGCAGTCTGGACAGGGGCGAGCAGTACTTC.

The V call is TRBV4-1, the J call TRBJ1-4, with D perhaps TRBD1 (6 bases). Between the trimmed V and J ends, which lost 4 bases and 7 bases, there was a span of 13 bases. Per germline, CDR1 MGHRA and CDR2 YSYEKL. CDR3 length: 14 residues. CDR3 coding DNA: TGCGCCAGCAGCCCCCAGGGGAGCCGTGAAAAACTGTTTTTT. Encoded protein: CASSPQGSREKLFF.

DNA for the CDR3: TGTGCCAGCAGCCAAGATCTGGGGGGGCAGGCTAACTATGGCTACACCTTC. It encodes CASSQDLGGQANYGYTF. The rearrangement joins TRBV4-2 to TRBJ1-2; D might be TRBD1 (6 bases). The germline CDR1 and CDR2 sequences are LGHNA and YNFKEQ. Trimming pared 0 bases from V and 0 bases from J, leaving 14 bases between. The CDR3 loop spans 17 amino acids.

In this sample, this clone turned up once. The chain links TRBV11-2 to TRBJ1-2; a weak D match, TRBD1 (5 bases). Germline V CDR1 and CDR2: SGHAT, FQNNGV. With 4 bases removed from V and 4 bases from J, the gap between germline ends came to 13 bases. The CDR3 loop spans 14 amino acids. CDR3 region: CASSSPRVPYGYTF. The CDR3 DNA reads as TGTGCCAGCAGCTCCCCCAGGGTCCCCTATGGCTACACCTTC.

The chain is built from TRBV4-1 and TRBJ2-7; D is unclear. Trimming stripped 0 bases from V and 1 base from J, with 7 bases between. Germline-derived CDR1 and CDR2 are MGHRA and YSYEKL. The length of the CDR3 is 14 residues. CDR3 sequence: CASSQEPSSYEQYF. Written as DNA, the CDR3 is TGCGCCAGCAGCCAAGAGCCTAGTTCCTACGAGCAGTACTTC.

The rearrangement links TRBV7-9 to TRBJ2-7; TRBD2 is a possible D gene (5 bases). The CDR3 has 11 residues. The germline V gene has CDR1 SEHNR and CDR2 FQNEAQ (reference sequence). Trimming shortened V by 7 bases and J by 4 bases, and 8 bases separated the two germline ends. CDR3: CASTSGYEQYF. CDR3 sequence (DNA): TGTGCCAGCACCTCGGGGTACGAGCAGTACTTC.

The chain carries TRBV9 and TRBJ2-2; 8 positions agree with TRBD1. The CDR3 is 17 amino acids. Trimming removed 4 bases from V and 3 bases from J; junction bases left unmatched: 11. CDR1 SGDLS and CDR2 YYNGEE come from the germline V gene. The CDR3 region is CASSLLSGGKYTGELFF. In DNA, the CDR3 is TGTGCCAGCAGCCTTCTTTCAGGGGGCAAGTACACCGGGGAGCTGTTTTTT.

This clone was picked up one time. The chain recombines TRBV27 with TRBJ1-2; D might be TRBD1 (6 bases). The V end lost 2 bases, the J end lost 5 bases, and 18 bases lay between the germline ends. This CDR3 is 16 amino acids long. From germline, CDR1 is MNHEY and CDR2 SMNVEV (reference sequence). The CDR3 region has the DNA TGTGCCAGCAGTTTAGGGGGACAAAGAAAAGGGTATGGCTACACCTTC. Translation: CASSLGGQRKGYGYTF.

V is TRBV7-8 and J is TRBJ1-4, with a possible D match to TRBD1 (5 bases). Trimming removed 1 base at V and 7 bases at J, with 19 bases between. CDR1 and CDR2 (germline): SGHVS, FQNEAQ. CDR3 length: 17 amino acids. Here the CDR3 reads CASSLESGRGGSEKLFF. The DNA for the CDR3 is TGTGCCAGCAGCTTAGAGTCGGGGAGGGGAGGAAGTGAAAAACTGTTTTTT.

About this clone: One end of the junction does not line up with germline, which may come from a read error. The gene calls are TRBV7-7 and TRBJ2-4; D is undetermined. The CDR3 runs to 12 residues. In germline, CDR1 is SSHAT, CDR2 FNYEAQ (reference sequence). The CDR3 spells CASSWPRNIQYF. DNA for the CDR3: TGTGCTAGCAGCTGGCCTCGCAACATTCAGTACTTC.

This clone was seen only once. CDR3 loop: CASGGRTGDTGELFF. The CDR3 DNA is TGTGCCAGCGGAGGACGGACAGGGGACACCGGGGAGCTGTTTTTT. V usage is TRBV6-5 and J usage is TRBJ2-2; 9 bases match TRBD1. J lost 3 bases, V lost 8 bases, and 7 bases had no gene match. CDR3 length equals 15 residues. Germline lookup yields CDR1 MNHEY and CDR2 SVGAGI.

This chain connects TRBV6-5 to TRBJ1-2; the match to TRBD1 covers 7 bases. The germline gives CDR1 MNHEY, CDR2 SVGAGI. The V and J ends lost 5 bases and 8 bases, in that order; junction bases with no gene match: 5. This CDR3 is built from 12 residues. The CDR3 sequence: CASSQQGIGYTF. CDR3 nucleotides: TGTGCCAGCAGTCAACAGGGGATCGGCTACACCTTC.

The gene calls are TRBV28 and TRBJ1-1; a possible D gene is TRBD1 (5 bases). V lost 1 base and J lost 4, with 13 bases in between. Germline assignment: CDR1 MDHEN and CDR2 SYDVKM. CDR3 size: 15 residues. In nucleotides, the CDR3 is TGTGCCAGCAGTTTATTCGGGGTCGGGGGCACTGAAGCTTTCTTT. Its translation: CASSLFGVGGTEAFF.

The V and J genes are TRBV6-1 and TRBJ2-7; TRBD2 matches at 10 bases. Losses at the gene ends were 0 bases for V and 4 bases for J; bases not matched to a gene: 3. CDR3 length equals 15 residues. The V gene's germline CDR1 is MNHNS and CDR2 SASEGT. In DNA, the CDR3 is TGTGCCAGCAGTGAAGCTGGACTAGCGGTTTACGAGCAGTACTTC. Encoded protein: CASSEAGLAVYEQYF.

The chain has TRBV5-1 and TRBJ1-2; 7 bases match TRBD1. The CDR3 is 14 amino acids. Trimming removed 4 bases from V and 2 bases from J; junction bases left unmatched: 5. Germline V CDR1 and CDR2: SGHRS, YFSETQ. The CDR3 DNA follows: TGCGCCAGCAGCCGGGACAGCCCAAACTATGGCTACACCTTC. Its translation: CASSRDSPNYGYTF.

The chain combines TRBV27 with TRBJ2-1; 11 nucleotides match TRBD2. CDR1 is MNHEY, CDR2 SMNVEV, per germline (reference sequence). V was clipped by 10 bases and J by 3 bases; unmatched bases: 8. CDR3 size: 15 residues. The CDR3 protein is CATPIAGGDYNEQFF. CDR3 bases: TGTGCCACCCCAATAGCGGGAGGGGACTACAATGAGCAGTTCTTC.